Below, 27 T cell receptor beta chains from the same sample are listed, as sequenced in a study of T cell responses to AZD1222 COVID-19 vaccine listed by TCRdb under 2021. Interpreted using the paper, the time point label stands for: baseline before first vaccination. Library preparation was by the immunoSEQ multiplex PCR assay. Here the immuneACCESS table is served through TCRdb, limited to in-frame sequences with V and J called. Missing clones are a known gap in these copies; in checked studies unresolved V genes cover under half, and the rest lacks a known reason. The sample table records over 130,000 clones; approximately 94% of these occur just once. The top ten clonotypes cover around 1.3% of the sample. Specimen: peripheral blood, collected on day 0 of AZD1222 vaccination. The receptor set was obtained from an adult in good health.

This rearrangement joins TRBV5-5 to TRBJ1-5; D is unclear. The CDR3 length is 14 residues. Trimming cost V 3 bases and J 5 bases, with 12 bases left between them. Germline-derived CDR1 and CDR2 are SGHKS and YYEKEE (reference sequence). CDR3 loop: CASSSPGVDQPQHF. The CDR3 region has the DNA TGTGCCAGCAGCTCCCCCGGAGTGGATCAGCCCCAGCATTTT.

The rearrangement links TRBV7-9 to TRBJ1-5, with D possibly TRBD1 on 5 matching bases. The V gene's germline CDR1 is SEHNR and CDR2 FQNEAQ (reference sequence). Trimming removed 5 bases at V and 7 bases at J, with 15 bases between. CDR3 length: 14 amino acids. In nucleotides, the CDR3 is TGTGCCAGCAGCCGGGACGGCGTTGGACAGCCCCAGCATTTT. As protein: CASSRDGVGQPQHF.

This clone occurred a few times. The chain uses TRBV6-5 and TRBJ1-5; 7 nucleotides line up with TRBD1. The CDR3 is 15 amino acids. Germline CDR1 is MNHEY and CDR2 is SVGAGI. V shed 6 bases, J shed 3 bases, and the junction held 8 bases outside the gene matches. The DNA of the CDR3 is TGTGCCAGCAGCCGACGGGGACAGCTCAATCAGCCCCAGCATTTT. This codes for CASSRRGQLNQPQHF.

The V call is TRBV6-5, the J call TRBJ2-2, with TRBD2 identical over 11 bases. Per the germline V gene, CDR1 is MNHEY and CDR2 is SVGAGI. V gave up 6 bases and J gave up 5 bases; unmatched junction bases: 2. CDR3 length: 14 amino acids. CDR3 loop: CASSRTSGTGELFF. The CDR3 DNA sequence: TGTGCCAGCAGCAGGACTAGCGGGACCGGGGAGCTGTTTTTT.

This clone was seen once. The V gene is TRBV5-6, the J gene TRBJ2-7; either TRBD1 or TRBD2 may supply D (6 bases each). CDR3 length: 13 residues. CDR1 is SGHDT, CDR2 YYEEEE, per germline. Deletions cut 2 bases from V and 7 bases from J, with 13 bases between. The CDR3 DNA is TGTGCCAGCAGCTTACAGGGACTGAGGGAGCAGTACGTC. This gives the protein CASSLQGLREQYV.

This chain links TRBV5-4 with TRBJ1-6; TRBD1 is a possible D gene (6 bases). V lost 4 bases and J lost 6, with 11 bases in between. The CDR3 runs 14 residues. Germline CDR1 and CDR2: SGHNT and YYREEE (reference sequence). As DNA, the CDR3 is TGTGCCAGCAGCAGTCCGGACAGTAATTCACCCCTCCACTTT. This gives the protein CASSSPDSNSPLHF.

As for this clone: The sample contains more than one DNA sequence encoding this CDR3. The chain has TRBV12-3 or TRBV12-4 and TRBJ2-5; D unclear. V shed 3 bases and J shed 3 bases, with 2 bases lying between them. The CDR3 spans 11 residues. The CDR3 reads CASSFEETQYF. The CDR3 region has the DNA TGTGCCAGCAGTTTTGAAGAGACCCAGTACTTC.

V gene TRBV14 combines with J gene TRBJ1-1; D is ambiguous. Germline CDR1 and CDR2: SGHDN and FVKESK. There are 12 residues in the CDR3. The ends were cut back, 3 bases at V and 8 bases at J, with 10 bases in the middle. The CDR3 DNA reads TGTGCCAGCAGCCATTTAGGAGGGGAAGCTTTCTTT. It codes for CASSHLGGEAFF.

CDR3 nucleotide sequence: TGCGCCAGCAGCCAAGTAATAGTGGAAAAACTGTTTTTT. Its protein is CASSQVIVEKLFF. The chain recombines TRBV4-1 with TRBJ1-4; D is undetermined. From germline, CDR1 is MGHRA and CDR2 YSYEKL. Between the trimmed V and J ends, which lost 1 base and 8 bases, there was a span of 8 bases. The length of the CDR3 is 13 residues.

The CDR3 bases are TGTGCCTGGAGGATTACAGGGTCCTATAATTCACCCCTCCACTTT. This gives the protein CAWRITGSYNSPLHF. The chain uses TRBV30 and TRBJ1-6; possible D gene TRBD1, 6 bases. The germline V and J ends were trimmed by 3 bases and 1 base, with 10 bases remaining between them. This CDR3 contains 15 residues. Looked up from germline, CDR1 is GTSNPN and CDR2 is SVGIG (reference sequence). Looking up the rest from reference TRBV30 and TRBJ1-6 gives the full variable domain: SQTIHQWPATLVQPVGSPLSLECTVEGTSNPNLYWYRQAAGRGLQLLFYSVGIGQISSEVPQNLSASRPQDRQFILSSKKLLLSDSGFYLCAWRITGSYNSPLHFGNGTRLTVT.

V usage is TRBV18 and J usage is TRBJ2-5, with D perhaps TRBD1 (6 bases). V was pared by 3 bases and J by 2 bases, with 10 bases between. Germline lookup yields CDR1 KGHSH and CDR2 LQKENI. The CDR3 runs 14 residues. DNA of the CDR3: TGTGCCAGCTCACCCCGGACAGAACAAGAGACCCAGTACTTC. The encoded protein is CASSPRTEQETQYF.

This sequence joins TRBV28 and TRBJ1-5; D call uncertain. The ends were cut back, 8 bases at V and 10 bases at J, with 15 bases in the middle. Germline CDR1 is MDHEN and CDR2 is SYDVKM. The CDR3 runs to 12 residues. This CDR3 reads CASEEGRGPQHF. The CDR3 bases are TGTGCCAGCGAGGAAGGGCGGGGACCCCAGCATTTT. The full variable domain, in which reference TRBV28 and TRBJ1-5 provide the parts outside the CDR3, is DVKVTQSSRYLVKRTGEKVFLECVQDMDHENMFWYRQDPGLGLRLIYFSYDVKMKEKGDIPEGYSVSREKKERFSLILESASTNQTSMYLCASEEGRGPQHFGDGTRLSIL.

This chain links TRBV6-1 with TRBJ1-2, with a tentative D call TRBD1 (5 bases). There are 15 residues in the CDR3. The V end was cut by 3 bases, the J end by 4 bases, with 15 bases between. The V gene's germline CDR1 is MNHNS and CDR2 SASEGT. CDR3 loop: CASSEGQVFPYGYTF. The CDR3 DNA is TGTGCCAGCAGTGAGGGGCAGGTCTTTCCCTATGGCTACACCTTC.

This clone was observed a few times. The genes are TRBV6-5 and TRBJ1-2; 11 positions match TRBD1. CDR3 size: 15 residues. V shed 5 bases and J 7 bases; nucleotides not matched to a gene: 9. The germline CDR1 and CDR2 sequences are MNHEY and SVGAGI. The CDR3 nucleotides read TGTGCCAGCAGTAAAACGGGACAGGGGGTTCTTGGCTACACCTTC. Amino acid sequence: CASSKTGQGVLGYTF.

V usage is TRBV9 and J usage is TRBJ2-3; tentatively, D is TRBD1 or TRBD2 (6 bases each). The germline CDR1 and CDR2 sequences are SGDLS and YYNGEE. V shed 7 bases and J shed 7 bases, with 19 bases lying between them. The CDR3 runs 14 residues. The CDR3, as DNA: TGTGCCAGCTCCCGCCAGACGGGGGCGAATACGCAGTATTTT. Encoded protein: CASSRQTGANTQYF.

Comments on this clone: Other DNA sequences in this sample translate to the same CDR3. Here the CDR3 reads CASSIGTRGLNTEAFF. Here the CDR3 DNA reads TGTGCCAGTAGTATAGGGACCAGGGGTTTAAACACTGAAGCTTTCTTT. The J gene is TRBJ1-1, the V gene TRBV19; TRBD1 might be the D (6 bases). The germline V and J ends were trimmed by 1 base and 2 bases, with 14 bases remaining between them. CDR1 and CDR2 from the germline V gene are LNHDA and SQIVND (reference sequence). The CDR3 length is 16 residues.

The chain employs TRBV11-2 and TRBJ2-7; D tentatively fits TRBD1 or TRBD2 (5 bases each). V was pared by 8 bases and J by 1 base, with 15 bases between. The CDR3 contains 14 residues. Per the germline V gene, CDR1 is SGHAT and CDR2 is FQNNGV. In DNA form, the CDR3 reads TGTGCCAGCGCGGCCCCGGGGCCTTCCTACGAGCAGTACGTC. Its translation is CASAAPGPSYEQYV.

This chain uses TRBV5-5 with TRBJ1-6, with unresolved D. Trimming shortened V by 0 bases and J by 8 bases, and 9 bases separated the two germline ends. The CDR3 is made up of 14 amino acids. Per the germline V gene, CDR1 is SGHKS and CDR2 is YYEKEE (reference sequence). The CDR3 here is CASSLEWSDSPLHF. CDR3 in DNA: TGTGCCAGCAGCTTGGAGTGGAGTGATTCACCCCTCCACTTT.

This clone was seen a single time. The V and J genes are TRBV15 and TRBJ1-4; no clear D. This CDR3 is 12 amino acids long. The V and J ends lost 6 bases and 11 bases respectively, with 13 bases between them. Germline V gene sequence: CDR1 LNHNV, CDR2 YYDKDF (reference sequence). CDR3 amino acids: CATREDSVKLFF. Here the CDR3 DNA reads TGTGCCACCAGGGAGGATTCAGTGAAACTGTTTTTT.

Turning to this clone: At the DNA level, this CDR3 is encoded by other sequences in the same sample as well. The V gene is TRBV28, the J gene TRBJ1-1; 7 bases map to TRBD1. Germline-derived CDR1 and CDR2 are MDHEN and SYDVKM. The CDR3 is 13 residues long. V shed 3 bases, J shed 5 bases, and the junction held 3 bases outside the gene matches. In DNA, the CDR3 is TGTGCCAGCAGTTTCAGGGGGAGAACTGAAGCTTTCTTT. Translation: CASSFRGRTEAFF.

The gene calls are TRBV28 and TRBJ1-2; TRBD1 might be the D (6 bases). With 3 bases removed from V and 5 bases from J, the gap between germline ends came to 7 bases. Germline CDR1 and CDR2: MDHEN and SYDVKM. CDR3 length equals 12 residues. CDR3: CASSFTGYGYTF. In DNA, the CDR3 is TGTGCCAGCAGTTTTACAGGGTATGGCTACACCTTC.

V usage is TRBV15 and J usage is TRBJ2-7; 7 bases align to TRBD2. This CDR3 is built from 14 residues. Germline loops: CDR1 LNHNV, CDR2 YYDKDF (reference sequence). J gave up 3 bases and V 2 bases, and 4 bases lay outside the gene matches. CDR3 residues: CATSRPGTNYEQYV. The CDR3 bases are TGTGCCACCAGCAGACCCGGGACTAACTACGAGCAGTACGTC.

The chain recombines TRBV7-6 with TRBJ2-5; unclear D gene. The CDR3 totals 14 residues. V was pared by 1 base and J by 1 base, with 7 bases between. Germline-derived CDR1 and CDR2 are SGHVS and FNYEAQ. The DNA of the CDR3 is TGTGCCAGCAGCTTAGGTGACTTCCAAGAGACCCAGTACTTC. Its translation is CASSLGDFQETQYF.

The V call is TRBV28, the J call TRBJ1-2, with unresolved D. The V gene lost 2 bases and the J gene lost 4 bases, with 11 bases spanning the gap. The CDR3 has 14 residues. CDR1 and CDR2 (germline): MDHEN, SYDVKM. The chain's CDR3 is CASSLRQKVYGYTF. The CDR3 region has the DNA TGTGCCAGCAGTTTACGGCAGAAGGTCTATGGCTACACCTTC.

This clone was seen a single time. This chain joins TRBV9 and TRBJ2-1; 7 nucleotides agree with TRBD2. The V gene's germline CDR1 is SGDLS and CDR2 YYNGEE. The CDR3 totals 16 residues. V lost 0 bases and J lost 8; bases outside the gene matches: 11. In DNA form, the CDR3 reads TGTGCCAGCAGCGTAGCTCTGGGAGGGGACGGCGATGAGCAGTTCTTC. As protein: CASSVALGGDGDEQFF.

The V and J genes are TRBV19 and TRBJ2-1, with D unclear. CDR1 is LNHDA and CDR2 is SQIVND in the germline V gene (reference sequence). Trimming shortened V by 6 bases and J by 7 bases, and 10 bases separated the two germline ends. This CDR3 is 12 amino acids long. The CDR3 DNA reads TGTGCCAGTAGCGACCCGGCGAATGAGCAGTTCTTC. This sequence encodes CASSDPANEQFF.

The rearrangement uses TRBV20-1 and TRBJ1-1; the D is unclear. Deletions cut 3 bases from V and 1 base from J, with 12 bases between. Germline V gene sequence: CDR1 DFQATT, CDR2 SNEGSKA (reference sequence). The CDR3 contains 14 residues. The CDR3 loop is CSASPPGENTEAFF. Written as DNA, the CDR3 is TGCAGTGCTAGTCCCCCCGGGGAGAACACTGAAGCTTTCTTT.